Detailed here is one T cell receptor (beta chain). These data belong to a study of blood T cell repertoires in COVID-19. Trimming removed 4 bases at V and 7 bases at J, with 5 bases between. Germline CDR1 reads SGHTA; CDR2 reads FQGTGA. This CDR3 has 12 amino acids. Libraries were prepared by immunoSEQ multiplex PCR; TCRdb keeps only in-frame clonotypes and omits some of them. The data contain 200,000 to 250,000 clones, 70% to 85% of them singletons. Input material: PBMCs or T cells enriched from blood (not recorded which). The receptor comes from a man aged 40-49 years who had recovered from COVID-19. V and J are TRBV7-3 and TRBJ1-6; D gene unclear. The CDR3 coding sequence is TGTGCCAGCAGCTCGGGGAATTCACCCCTCCACTTT. This codes for CASSSGNSPLHF.